This T cell receptor (beta chain) was identified in a study of T cell repertoires in cytomegalovirus infection. The overall study: Indications came from public TCR beta signatures; they pointed to CMV infection and to a matching HLA type.

In TCRdb, the reads were re-called with MiXCR into one record per CDR3 protein. Counted here are around 230,000 distinct CDR3 sequences, 6% to 8% occurring once; the ten biggest clones make up about 6.3%. In its sample, this clonotype was seen many times. Its antigen remains unidentified. Study results and limitations: HLA-C-restricted CMV clonotypes gave the most frequent clonotype in two of eight donors. People with CMV and the relevant HLA were identified by cumulative public TCR beta family frequency.

The germline V and J ends were trimmed by 1 base and 5 bases, with 6 bases remaining between them. Germline V CDR1 and CDR2: SGHTS, YDEGEE. This CDR3 contains 12 residues. This rearrangement joins TRBV5-8 to TRBJ1-1, with D unclear. Sequencing was done on a sample of PBMCs. The sequence came from a human donor in good health (CMV status not recorded). Some clones in this sample may be carry-over from other donors' samples. CDR3 residues: CASSLWRTEAFF. The DNA of the CDR3 is TGTGCCAGCAGCTTGTGGAGGACTGAAGCTTTCTTT.